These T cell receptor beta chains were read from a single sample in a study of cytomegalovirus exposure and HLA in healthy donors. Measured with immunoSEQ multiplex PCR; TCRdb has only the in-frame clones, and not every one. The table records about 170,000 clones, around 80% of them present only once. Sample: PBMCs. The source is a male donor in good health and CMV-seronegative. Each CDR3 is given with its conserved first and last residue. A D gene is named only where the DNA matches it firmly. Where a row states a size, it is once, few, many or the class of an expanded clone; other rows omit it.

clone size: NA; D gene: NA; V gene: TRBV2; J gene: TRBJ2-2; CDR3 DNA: TGTGCCAGCAGTGTTGCAGGCGCGAACACCGGGGAGCTGTTTTTT; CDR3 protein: CASSVAGANTGELFF
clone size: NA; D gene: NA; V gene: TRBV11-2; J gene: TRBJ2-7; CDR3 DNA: TGTGCCAGCAGCTTAGGGGCGTACTACGAGCAGTACTTC; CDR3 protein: CASSLGAYYEQYF
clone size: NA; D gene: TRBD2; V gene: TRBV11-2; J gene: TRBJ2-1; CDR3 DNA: TGTGCCAGCAGCGTCGGGACTAGCGGATTCGATGAGCAGTTCTTC; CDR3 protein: CASSVGTSGFDEQFF
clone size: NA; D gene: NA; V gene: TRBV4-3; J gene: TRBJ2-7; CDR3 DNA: TGCGCCAGCAGCCAACTTACGGGTCGTTACGAGCAGTACTTC; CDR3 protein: CASSQLTGRYEQYF
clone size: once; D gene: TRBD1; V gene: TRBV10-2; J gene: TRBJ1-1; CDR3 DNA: TGCGCCAGCAGTGATAGGACAGGGGGCCGAACTGAAGCTTTCTTT; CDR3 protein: CASSDRTGGRTEAFF
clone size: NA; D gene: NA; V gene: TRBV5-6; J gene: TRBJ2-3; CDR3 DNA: TGTGCCAGCAGCCTTGTAAGGGTCGGGGGGCTGACAGATACGCAGTATTTT; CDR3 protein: CASSLVRVGGLTDTQYF
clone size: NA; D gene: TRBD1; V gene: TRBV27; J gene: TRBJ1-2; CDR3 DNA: TGTGCCAGCAGTTTATTAGGAGGACAGGACGAATGGGTCTATGGCTACACCTTC; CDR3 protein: CASSLLGGQDEWVYGYTF
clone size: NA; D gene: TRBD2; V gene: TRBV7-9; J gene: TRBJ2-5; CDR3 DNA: TGTGCCAGCAGCTTAGCTATCCAGCGGGGGGATAAAGAGACCCAGTACTTC; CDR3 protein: CASSLAIQRGDKETQYF
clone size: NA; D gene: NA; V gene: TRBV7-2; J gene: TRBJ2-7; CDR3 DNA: TGTGCCAGCAGCTTAGCGGGGGGAAGCCTCTACGAGCAGTACTTC; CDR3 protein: CASSLAGGSLYEQYF
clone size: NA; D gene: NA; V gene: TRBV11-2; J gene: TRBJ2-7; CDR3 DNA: TGTGCCAGCAGCTTAATTGTGGACAGCTCCTACGAGCAGTACTTC; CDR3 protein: CASSLIVDSSYEQYF
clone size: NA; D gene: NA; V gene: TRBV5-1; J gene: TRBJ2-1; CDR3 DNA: TGCGCCAGCAGCCTTACTAGCTCCTACAATGAGCAGTTCTTC; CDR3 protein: CASSLTSSYNEQFF
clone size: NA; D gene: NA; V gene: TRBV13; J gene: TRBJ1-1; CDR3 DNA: TGTGCCAGCAGCCAGGGAAGGACTGAAGCTTTCTTT; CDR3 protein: CASSQGRTEAFF
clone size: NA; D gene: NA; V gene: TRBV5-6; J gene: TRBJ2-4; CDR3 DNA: TGTGCCAGCAGCTTGCCTGTAGCCAAAAACATTCAGTACTTC; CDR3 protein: CASSLPVAKNIQYF
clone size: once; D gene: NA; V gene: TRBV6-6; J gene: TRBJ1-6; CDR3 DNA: TGTGCCAGCAGTCCCGACACTCGCCTCCACTTT; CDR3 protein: CASSPDTRLHF
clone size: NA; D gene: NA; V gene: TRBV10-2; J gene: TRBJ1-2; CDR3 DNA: TGCGCCAGCAGTGAGCCTGTGCCCCTGGCAGGGAACTATGGCTACACCTTC; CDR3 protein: CASSEPVPLAGNYGYTF
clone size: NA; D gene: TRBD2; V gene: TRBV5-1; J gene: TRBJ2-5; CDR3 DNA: TGCGCCAGCAGCTGGGCTATCAGCGGGGGGGCCGGGGAGACCCAGTACTTC; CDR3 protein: CASSWAISGGAGETQYF
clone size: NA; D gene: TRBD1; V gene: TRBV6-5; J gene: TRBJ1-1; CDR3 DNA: TGTGCCAGCAGTTCCCCGGACAGGGGGCTCACTGAAGCTTTCTTT; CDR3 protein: CASSSPDRGLTEAFF
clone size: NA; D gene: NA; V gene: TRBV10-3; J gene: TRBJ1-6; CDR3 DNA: TGTGCCATCAGTGGTCAATCCAGCTCCTATAATTCACCCCTCCACTTT; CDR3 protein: CAISGQSSSYNSPLHF